This TCR beta chain was sequenced during a study of hypomethylating agent response in myelodysplastic syndrome. Data came from immunoSEQ multiplex PCR; TCRdb stores just in-frame clones and leaves some out. The sample holds roughly 5,400 clones, 88% seen once. The germline CDR1 and CDR2 sequences are SNHLY and FYNNEI. The CDR3 totals 14 residues. V lost 4 bases and J lost 2, with 11 bases in between. The starting material was bone marrow, obtained before or after starting hypomethylating agent treatment for myelodysplastic syndrome (not recorded which). The clonotype was recovered from a human donor with myelodysplastic syndrome. The J gene is TRBJ1-1, the V gene TRBV2; no clear D. The CDR3: CASSVREGNTEAFF. The CDR3 bases are TGTGCCAGCAGTGTTAGGGAGGGAAACACTGAAGCTTTCTTT.